This is a list of T cell receptor beta chains from one sample in a study of CD8 T cells in Susac syndrome. Each CDR3 protein gets one entry after TCRdb re-called the immunoSEQ multiplex PCR reads with MiXCR. Of about 200,000 distinct CDR3 sequences listed, 93% were seen once; the top ten hold 0.1%. Sequenced sample: CD4+ T cells from PBMCs. The receptor set was obtained from a human donor in good health. The conserved cysteine and the conserved F or W are not part of the CDR3 here. The order of the fields is J gene, CDR3 length, V gene, CDR3 protein.

TRBJ2-2 12 TRBV4-3 ASSQEGITGELF
TRBJ1-5 13 TRBV27 ASSLSLLGNQPQH
TRBJ1-5 16 TRBV23-1 ASSQLWDRPYSNQPQH
TRBJ1-1 15 TRBV3-1 ASSQEFRWDTPREAF
TRBJ2-2 12 TRBV7-2 ASSLDRAGGELF
TRBJ2-3 13 TRBV6-5 ASSSLAGRTDTQY
TRBJ2-7 11 TRBV3-1 ASSQDRSYEQY
TRBJ2-2 16 TRBV11-2 ASSGRLAGGPNTGELF
TRBJ2-5 10 TRBV5-1 ASSLLAETQY
TRBJ2-7 10 TRBV29-1 SVGQSSYEQY
TRBJ2-3 11 TRBV29-1 SVERLAGNTQY
TRBJ1-1 12 TRBV4-1 ASSQGQLNTEAF
TRBJ1-2 13 TRBV9 ASSPRQGNIYGYT
TRBJ2-5 10 TRBV29-1 SVEEGRATQY
TRBJ1-5 11 TRBV20-1 SANTGGNQPQH
TRBJ1-3 11 TRBV20-1 SARWESGNTIY